This T cell receptor (beta chain) was sequenced for a study of beta chain features in type 1 diabetes. This CDR3 region has 14 residues. Germline values: CDR1 SEHNR, CDR2 FQNEAQ (reference sequence). Trimming cost V 2 bases and J 1 base, with 9 bases left between them. What was sequenced were expressed TCRB transcripts, since all of the isolated RNA had been reverse transcribed. The repertoire was sequenced with immunoSEQ multiplex PCR; TCRdb's copy has only in-frame clones and lacks some. Of fewer than 500,000 clones listed, about 14% are singletons. The chain employs TRBV7-9 and TRBJ2-7; D gene ambiguous. The material sequenced was naive CD4+ T cells from blood. The source of this sequence is a man in his thirties or forties in good health. The CDR3 sequence is CASSLSSGSYEQYV. The DNA of the CDR3 is TGTGCCAGCAGCTTATCTTCCGGTTCCTACGAGCAGTACGTC.